This TCR beta chain was observed in a study of technical replicates of blood from a few donors. The V gene's germline CDR1 is GTSNPN and CDR2 SVGIG (reference sequence). This CDR3 has 14 amino acids. Trimming shortened V by 0 bases and J by 0 bases, and 6 bases separated the two germline ends. Sequencing was performed with immunoSEQ multiplex PCR; in TCRdb, only in-frame clones are kept and a portion is missing. The sample records approximately 81,000 clones, approximately 96% being singletons. The sample holds a few counts of this clone. This chain uses TRBV30 with TRBJ1-3; a weak D match, TRBD1 (6 bases). Sequencing was done on a sample of T cells isolated from PBMCs. This receptor was taken from a human donor in good health. The chain's CDR3 is CAWSVGGSGNTIYF. CDR3 nucleotides: TGTGCCTGGAGTGTAGGGGGCTCTGGAAACACCATATATTTT.